A single T cell receptor (beta chain) is shown here with its context. Its cognate antigen has yet to be identified. At one of its ends the junction is not consistent with the germline gene, which may arise from a read error. These data come from a study of shared clonotypes between healthy human individuals (dated by TCRdb to about 2020). With respect to the entire study: The cohort comprised a couple of women and a few men aged 18 to 49 years. Blood TCR repertoires of about 5 healthy adults were deeply sequenced to estimate repertoire size and the extent of clonotype sharing between individuals. To increase sequencing depth and limit assay-specific biases, different laboratories used diverse techniques to prepare libraries and sequence TCR repertoires. Leukapheresis yielded between about 0.9 and 9.5 billion PBMCs per donor. The full study reports these points: Based on pairwise subsampling, the degree of clonotype sharing among donors was expected to be affected by sequencing depth. Sampling was restricted to blood, and TCR repertoires in tissues likely differ from the TCR repertoires found in blood. Because the study included only a small number of donors, the genetic and exposure-history diversity represented was limited.

Healthy HIV-negative adults with no recently reported acute infections or vaccinations were included as donors. Every donor was a Caucasian adult residing in Nashville, Tennessee, USA. For unsorted samples, tens of millions of PBMCs were counted, and genomic DNA was extracted using the QIAamp DNA Blood Mini kit. Blood was collected by leukapheresis, and PBMCs were isolated by Ficoll-Histopaque density gradient centrifugation and then cryopreserved in liquid nitrogen vapor phase. CDR1 and CDR2 were assigned from the germline V gene as MNHEY and SVGAGI. The CDR3, cysteine through phenylalanine, is 15 amino acids long. Only CDR3 DNA remains: 45 bases, in frame from the first base. Using the deep immunoSEQ assay, TCR CDR3 regions were amplified from genomic DNA by multiplex PCR. Genomic DNA extracted from each cell subset was distributed evenly over all wells of several immunoSEQ 96-well plates, and each plate served as one replicate. Each replicate PCR for unsorted PBMC received roughly 0.3 ug genomic DNA, equal to 30,000 to 35,000 T cell genomes. Ten immunoSEQ deep assay plates were used to sequence the unsorted PBMC genomic DNA. The purified libraries were quantified using a Qubit 3.0 fluorometer, sized with a Bioanalyzer 2100, and then quantified again using the KAPA Library Quantification kit. Every immunoSEQ 96-well plate was sequenced on a separate single-read 150-cycle Illumina NextSeq 550 flow cell. The authors processed their data as follows. Because only junctional sequences without quality scores were contained in the immunoSEQ output, filtering matching that applied to full-length reads could not be performed. Sequences were annotated with PyIR, a Python wrapper for IgBLAST v1.9, using IMGT germline references to assign V/J genes and CDR3. Reads were filtered out if the reads had weak V/J assignments (E-value above 1e-6), no CDR3, stop codons, out-of-frame junctions, or ambiguous translated residues. V3J clonotypes were defined by identical inferred V gene, J gene, and CDR3 amino acid sequence. To compute the percentage overlap between repertoires, the number of shared unique clonotypes was divided by the size of the smaller repertoire. Repertoire richness was assessed with RTK rarefaction, the Chao1 estimator, and Recon v2.1 estimates of unobserved clonotypes. TCRdb provides this immuneACCESS table in a form limited to in-frame rearrangements. Some clones are lacking; in checked studies, under half of them reflect an unresolved V gene, and why the rest are absent is not known. The V and J calls and clone size come from that table; D and trimming were worked out from the DNA. The sample table lists roughly 500,000 clones, 75% to 85% of them with a count of one. About an eighth of the sample belongs to the ten largest clones.

The sample was PBMCs. The receptor was derived from a woman aged 40 to 49 in good health. Some clones in this sample may be carry-over from other donors' samples. Rearrangement joined TRBV6-5 to TRBJ2-7; the D gene is possibly TRBD1, with 7 bases matching. The nucleotides read TGTGCCACCTCACCACGCAACGCGGGACAGCTTTTCTTGGGCTTC. The translation is CATSPRNAGQLFLGF.